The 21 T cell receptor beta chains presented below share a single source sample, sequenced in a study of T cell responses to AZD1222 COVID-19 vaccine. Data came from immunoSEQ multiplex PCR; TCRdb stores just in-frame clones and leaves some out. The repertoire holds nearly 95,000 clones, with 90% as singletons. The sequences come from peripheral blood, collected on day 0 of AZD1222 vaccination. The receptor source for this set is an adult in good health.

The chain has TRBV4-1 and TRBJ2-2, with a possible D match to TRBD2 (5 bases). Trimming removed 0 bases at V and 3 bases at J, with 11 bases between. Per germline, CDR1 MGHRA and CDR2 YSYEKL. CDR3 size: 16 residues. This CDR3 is CASSQDGSGHTGELFF. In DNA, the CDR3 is TGCGCCAGCAGCCAAGACGGAAGCGGACACACCGGGGAGCTGTTTTTT.

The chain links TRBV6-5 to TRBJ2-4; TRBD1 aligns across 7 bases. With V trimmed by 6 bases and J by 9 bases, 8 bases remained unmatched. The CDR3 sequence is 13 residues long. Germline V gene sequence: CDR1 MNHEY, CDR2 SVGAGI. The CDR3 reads CASSDRAGSIQYF. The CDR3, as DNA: TGTGCCAGCAGCGACAGGGCGGGTAGCATTCAGTACTTC.

CDR3 region: CATSREGLDGYTF. The CDR3 nucleotides read TGTGCCACCAGCAGAGAAGGATTGGATGGCTACACCTTC. The V and J genes are TRBV15 and TRBJ1-2; D call uncertain. Trimming shortened V by 0 bases and J by 6 bases, and 8 bases separated the two germline ends. Germline CDR1 is LNHNV and CDR2 is YYDKDF (reference sequence). This CDR3 comprises 13 residues.

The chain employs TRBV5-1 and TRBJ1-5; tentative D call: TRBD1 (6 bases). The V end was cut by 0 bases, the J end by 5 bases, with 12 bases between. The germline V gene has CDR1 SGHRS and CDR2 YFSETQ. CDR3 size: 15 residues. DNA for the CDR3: TGCGCCAGCAGCTTGGTTCCAGGGGTAGATCAGCCCCAGCATTTT. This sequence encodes CASSLVPGVDQPQHF.

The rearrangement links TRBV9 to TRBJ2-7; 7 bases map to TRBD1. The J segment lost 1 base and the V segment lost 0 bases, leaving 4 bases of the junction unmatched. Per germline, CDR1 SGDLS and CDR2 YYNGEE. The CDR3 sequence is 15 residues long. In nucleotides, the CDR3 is TGTGCCAGCAGCGTAGAGACAGGGTCTTCCTACGAGCAGTACTTC. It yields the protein CASSVETGSSYEQYF.

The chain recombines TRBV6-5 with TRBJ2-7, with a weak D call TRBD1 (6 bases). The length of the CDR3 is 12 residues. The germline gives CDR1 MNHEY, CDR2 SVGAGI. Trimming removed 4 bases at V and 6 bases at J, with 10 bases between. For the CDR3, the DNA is TGTGCCAGCAGTTCAACAGGGTCCGAGCAGTACTTC. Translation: CASSSTGSEQYF.

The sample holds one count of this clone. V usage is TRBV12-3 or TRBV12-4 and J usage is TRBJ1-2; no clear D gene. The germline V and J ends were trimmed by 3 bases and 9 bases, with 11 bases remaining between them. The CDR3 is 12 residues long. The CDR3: CASSLWLTSYTF. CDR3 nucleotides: TGTGCCAGCAGTTTGTGGTTGACGAGCTACACCTTC.

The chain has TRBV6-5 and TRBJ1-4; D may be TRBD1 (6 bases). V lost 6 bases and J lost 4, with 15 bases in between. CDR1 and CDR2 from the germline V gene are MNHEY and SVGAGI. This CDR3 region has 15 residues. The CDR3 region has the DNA TGTGCCAGCAGCATTGGGGGGGCACTTAATGAAAAACTGTTTTTT. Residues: CASSIGGALNEKLFF.

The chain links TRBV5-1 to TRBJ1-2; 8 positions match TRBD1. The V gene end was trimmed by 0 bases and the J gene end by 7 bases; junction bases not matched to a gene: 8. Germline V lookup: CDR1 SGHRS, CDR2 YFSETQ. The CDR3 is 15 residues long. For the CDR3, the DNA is TGCGCCAGCAGCTTGGAACGGACAGGGTGGGTTGGCTACACCTTC. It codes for CASSLERTGWVGYTF. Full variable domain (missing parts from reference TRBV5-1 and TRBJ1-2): KAGVTQTPRYLIKTRGQQVTLSCSPISGHRSVSWYQQTPGQGLQFLFEYFSETQRNKGNFPGRFSGRQFSNSRSEMNVSTLELGDSALYLCASSLERTGWVGYTFGSGTRLTVV.

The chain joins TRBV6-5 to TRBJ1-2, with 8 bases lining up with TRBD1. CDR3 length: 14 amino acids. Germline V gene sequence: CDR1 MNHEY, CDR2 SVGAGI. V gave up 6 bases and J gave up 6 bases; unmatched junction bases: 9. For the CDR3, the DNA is TGTGCCAGCAGGTTGGGAGGACAGGGTGATGGCTACACCTTC. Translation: CASRLGGQGDGYTF.

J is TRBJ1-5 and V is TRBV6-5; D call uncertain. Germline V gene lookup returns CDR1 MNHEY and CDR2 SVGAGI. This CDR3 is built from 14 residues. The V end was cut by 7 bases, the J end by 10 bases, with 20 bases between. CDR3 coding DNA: TGTGCCAGCACCACGAGCCGGCCTGTCGAACCCCAGCATTTT. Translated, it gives CASTTSRPVEPQHF.

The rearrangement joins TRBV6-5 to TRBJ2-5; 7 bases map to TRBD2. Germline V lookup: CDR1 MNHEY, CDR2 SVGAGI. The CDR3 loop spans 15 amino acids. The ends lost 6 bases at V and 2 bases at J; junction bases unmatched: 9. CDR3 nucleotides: TGTGCCAGCAGCTCACACCTAGCGGTTCAAGAGACCCAGTACTTC. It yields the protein CASSSHLAVQETQYF.

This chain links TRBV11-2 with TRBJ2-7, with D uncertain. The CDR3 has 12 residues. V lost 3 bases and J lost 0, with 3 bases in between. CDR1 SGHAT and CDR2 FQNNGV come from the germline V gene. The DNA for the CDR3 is TGTGCCAGCAGCTTTGTCTCCTACGAGCAGTACTTC. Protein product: CASSFVSYEQYF.

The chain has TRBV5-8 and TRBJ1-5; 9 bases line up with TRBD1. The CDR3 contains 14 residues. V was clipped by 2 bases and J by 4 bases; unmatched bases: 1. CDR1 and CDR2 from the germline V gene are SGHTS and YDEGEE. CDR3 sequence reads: CASSFGQGNQPQHF. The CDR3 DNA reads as TGTGCCAGCAGCTTCGGACAGGGGAATCAGCCCCAGCATTTT.

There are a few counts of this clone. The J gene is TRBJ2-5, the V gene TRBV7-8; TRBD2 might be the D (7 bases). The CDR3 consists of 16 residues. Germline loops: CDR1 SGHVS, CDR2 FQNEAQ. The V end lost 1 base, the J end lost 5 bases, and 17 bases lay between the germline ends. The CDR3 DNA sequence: TGTGCCAGCAGCTTAGGGGGAGGGCAGGGGTTGGAGACCCAGTACTTC. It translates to CASSLGGGQGLETQYF.

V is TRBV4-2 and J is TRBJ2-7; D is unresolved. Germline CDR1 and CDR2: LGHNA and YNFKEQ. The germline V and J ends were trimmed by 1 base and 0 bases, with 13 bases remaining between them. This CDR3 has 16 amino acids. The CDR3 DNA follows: TGTGCCAGCAGCCAAGGTGGGCAGCGAAGCTCCTACGAGCAGTACTTC. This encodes CASSQGGQRSSYEQYF.

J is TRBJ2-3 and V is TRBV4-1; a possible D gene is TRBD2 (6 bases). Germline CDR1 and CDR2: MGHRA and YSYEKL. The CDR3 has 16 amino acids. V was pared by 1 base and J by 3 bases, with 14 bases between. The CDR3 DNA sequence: TGCGCCAGCAGCCAAGTCTCTCGCGGGGTAACAGATACGCAGTATTTT. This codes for CASSQVSRGVTDTQYF.

CDR3 region: CASRGQGAFGEQFF. As DNA, the CDR3 is TGTGCCAGCAGAGGACAGGGGGCGTTCGGGGAGCAGTTCTTC. The gene calls are TRBV6-5 and TRBJ2-1; 11 nucleotides line up with TRBD1. The V gene end was trimmed by 6 bases and the J gene end by 10 bases; junction bases not matched to a gene: 8. Germline CDR1 is MNHEY and CDR2 is SVGAGI. This CDR3 is 14 amino acids long.

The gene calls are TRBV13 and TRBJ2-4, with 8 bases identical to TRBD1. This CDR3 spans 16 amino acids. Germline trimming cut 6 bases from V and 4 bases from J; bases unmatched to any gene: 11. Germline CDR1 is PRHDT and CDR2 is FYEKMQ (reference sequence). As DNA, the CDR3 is TGTGCCAGCAGACTAACTGGCAGGACAGGGAAAAACATTCAGTACTTC. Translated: CASRLTGRTGKNIQYF.

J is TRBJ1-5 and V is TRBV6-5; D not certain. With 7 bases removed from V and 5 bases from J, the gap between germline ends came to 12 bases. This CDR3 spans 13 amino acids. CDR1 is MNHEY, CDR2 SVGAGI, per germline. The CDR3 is CASTFASHQPQHF. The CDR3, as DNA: TGTGCCAGCACGTTTGCAAGCCATCAGCCCCAGCATTTT.

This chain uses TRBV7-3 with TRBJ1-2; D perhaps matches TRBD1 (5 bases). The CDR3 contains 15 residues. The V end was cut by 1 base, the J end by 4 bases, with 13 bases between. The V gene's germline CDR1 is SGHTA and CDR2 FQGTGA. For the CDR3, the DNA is TGTGCCAGCAGCTTAATTGGCCAGGGTGGCTATGGCTACACCTTC. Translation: CASSLIGQGGYGYTF. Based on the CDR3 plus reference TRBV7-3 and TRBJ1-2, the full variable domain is GAGVSQTPSNKVTEKGKYVELRCDPISGHTALYWYRQSLGQGPEFLIYFQGTGAADDSGLPNDRFFAVRPEGSVSTLKIQRTERGDSAVYLCASSLIGQGGYGYTFGSGTRLTVV.